This passage covers 7 T cell receptor beta chains from one sample sequenced in a study of T cell clonality in common variable immunodeficiency. The study's findings and limits: In common variable immunodeficiency, TCR beta chains reportedly carried fewer deletions and N-nucleotide insertions.

What these receptors recognize is not known. Measured with immunoSEQ multiplex PCR; TCRdb has only the in-frame clones, and not every one. The data list tens of thousands of clones, none observed once; roughly 6% falls to the top ten. Sequenced material: peripheral blood mononuclear cells. The receptors originated from a human donor with common variable immunodeficiency.

With respect to this clone: The CDR3 extends 3 residues past the end of the read, so its final part is completed from the germline J gene. The chain combines TRBV5-1 with TRBJ2-3, with TRBD1 identical over 8 bases. Germline V lookup: CDR1 SGHRS, CDR2 YFSETQ. J gave up 4 bases and V 4 bases, and 5 bases lay outside the gene matches. CDR3 length: 14 residues. CDR3 DNA (partial): TGCGCCAGCAGCATAGGACAGGGCGCAGATACG. Its translation: CASSIGQGADT. From start to end, the CDR3 is CASSIGQGADTQYF.

The table lists this clone with many counts. The sequence runs out 3 residues before the end of the CDR3; the remainder is reconstructed from the germline J gene. The genes are TRBV4-1 and TRBJ1-5, with a weak D call TRBD1 (6 bases). In germline, CDR1 is MGHRA, CDR2 YSYEKL. V shed 4 bases and J shed 4 bases, with 11 bases lying between them. The CDR3 spans 14 residues. Partial CDR3 DNA: TGCGCCAGCAGCCTGACAGGAGGGAATCAGCCC. Translated: CASSLTGGNQP. The full CDR3 protein reads CASSLTGGNQPQHF.

This clone was seen repeatedly, ten times or more. The read comes to an end 3 residues before the CDR3 does, leaving the germline J gene to fill in the end. The chain employs TRBV30 and TRBJ2-2; the D is unclear. The CDR3 is 13 amino acids. The V end was cut by 1 base, the J end by 5 bases, with 8 bases between. Germline V gives CDR1 GTSNPN, CDR2 SVGIG (reference sequence). CDR3 amino acids: CAWSEMRTGELFF. The DNA read from the CDR3 is TGTGCCTGGAGTGAAATGCGGACCGGGGAG.

This clone was counted many times. The read terminates 3 residues ahead of where the CDR3 ends, so the germline J gene completes it. This chain connects TRBV5-1 to TRBJ2-2, with D maybe TRBD1 (5 bases). The germline V gene encodes CDR1 SGHRS and CDR2 YFSETQ. CDR3 length: 14 residues. Trimming took off 0 bases at V and 6 bases at J, with 9 bases between the two ends. The DNA read from the CDR3 is TGCGCCAGCAGCTTGGGGCTAGGGGCCGGGGAG. Amino acid sequence: CASSLGLGAGE. The whole CDR3 region reads CASSLGLGAGELFF.

This clone was seen only a few times. The CDR3 is cut off 3 residues early in the read; its end comes from the germline J gene. The chain has TRBV6-2 or TRBV6-3 and TRBJ2-2; 7 bases line up with TRBD1. V trimming: 4 bases; J trimming: 8 bases; junction bases outside the gene matches: 10. This CDR3 has 15 residues. Germline CDR1 MNHEY, CDR2 SVGEGT. The DNA read from the CDR3 is TGTGCCAGCAGTTTCCCGGGACAGAGAGAAGGGGAG. Protein: CASSFPGQREGE. The complete CDR3 sequence is CASSFPGQREGELFF.

This clone was observed many times. From the germline J gene comes the end of the CDR3, since the read stops 3 residues before it. The chain employs TRBV20-1 and TRBJ2-5, with 13 nucleotides matching TRBD2. J gave up 4 bases and V 6 bases, and 5 bases lay outside the gene matches. Germline lookup yields CDR1 DFQATT and CDR2 SNEGSKA (reference sequence). This CDR3 has 14 residues. CDR3 loop: CSARRLAGGETQYF. CDR3 bases read: TGCAGTGCAAGGAGACTAGCGGGGGGAGAGACC.

This clone was observed at least ten times. The CDR3 end is not reached by the read, which stops 3 residues before it; the germline J gene fills it in. The chain combines TRBV6-1 with TRBJ2-5; D gene ambiguous. V was pared by 2 bases and J by 6 bases, with 16 bases between. Germline loops: CDR1 MNHNS, CDR2 SASEGT. This CDR3 is built from 15 residues. This chain's CDR3 is CASSEWVDSNKTQYF. The covered CDR3 bases are TGTGCCAGCAGTGAATGGGTGGATAGCAATAAGACC.